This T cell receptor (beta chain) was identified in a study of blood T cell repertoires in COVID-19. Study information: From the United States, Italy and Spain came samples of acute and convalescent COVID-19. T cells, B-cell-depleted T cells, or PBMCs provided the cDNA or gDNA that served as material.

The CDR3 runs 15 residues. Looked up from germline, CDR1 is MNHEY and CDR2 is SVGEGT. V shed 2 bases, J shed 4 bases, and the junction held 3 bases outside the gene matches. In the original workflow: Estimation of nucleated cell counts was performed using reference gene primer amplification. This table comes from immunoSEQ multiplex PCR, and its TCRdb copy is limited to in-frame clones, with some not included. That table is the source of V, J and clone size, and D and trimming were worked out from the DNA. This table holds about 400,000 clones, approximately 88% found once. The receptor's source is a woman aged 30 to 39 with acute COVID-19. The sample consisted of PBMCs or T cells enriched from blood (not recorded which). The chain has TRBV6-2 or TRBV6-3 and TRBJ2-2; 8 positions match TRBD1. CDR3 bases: TGTGCCAGCAGTTACAGACAGGGGAGCACCGGGGAGCTGTTTTTT. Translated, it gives CASSYRQGSTGELFF.